The 28 T cell receptor beta chains listed next were all sequenced from one sample in a study of shared clonotypes between healthy human individuals. The table came from immunoSEQ multiplex PCR; TCRdb's copy has only in-frame clones and leaves some out. Of some 450,000 clones listed, 75% to 80% are singletons. Material for sequencing was PBMCs. All receptors come from a woman in her 40s in good health. Some clones in this sample may be carry-over from other donors' samples.

On this clone: The likely explanation is a read error, given a far larger clone one base away. V usage is TRBV11-1 and J usage is TRBJ2-7, with 7 bases lining up with TRBD2. The CDR3 runs 15 residues. Germline V gene data show CDR1 as SGHAT and CDR2 as FQDESV (reference sequence). After removal of 7 bases from V and 6 bases from J, the junction contained 15 bases not matched to a gene. CDR3 nucleotide sequence: TGTGCCAGCACTACGATGGGAGGGCCCACCTGCGAGCAGTACTTC. This sequence encodes CASTTMGGPTCEQYF.

The chain combines TRBV5-4 with TRBJ2-3, with TRBD2 as a possible D gene (5 bases). The CDR3 has 14 amino acids. Per the germline V gene, CDR1 is SGHNT and CDR2 is YYREEE (reference sequence). V lost 0 bases to trimming and J lost 5 bases, with 10 bases between them. The CDR3 region is CASSLVGGGDTQYF. The CDR3 coding sequence is TGTGCCAGCAGCTTGGTCGGCGGAGGAGATACGCAGTATTTT.

There are a few counts of this clone. CDR3 DNA: TGTGCCACCAGTACCCCCCTGGGGGAGACTCGGGAGCAGTACTTC. Translated: CATSTPLGETREQYF. This chain uses TRBV15 with TRBJ2-7; D possibly matches TRBD1 or TRBD2 (5 bases each). The CDR3 has 15 residues. The V gene lost 6 bases and the J gene lost 7 bases, with 22 bases spanning the gap. CDR1 is LNHNV, CDR2 YYDKDF, per germline (reference sequence).

V usage is TRBV14 and J usage is TRBJ2-3, with 10 nucleotides matching TRBD2. The CDR3 totals 17 residues. The V and J ends lost 0 bases and 6 bases, in that order; junction bases with no gene match: 9. Germline V CDR1 and CDR2: SGHDN, FVKESK. In DNA, the CDR3 is TGTGCCAGCAGCCAAGACGGGCTAGCGGGAGAGCTTGATACGCAGTATTTT. Translation: CASSQDGLAGELDTQYF.

The V call is TRBV13, the J call TRBJ2-2; possible D gene TRBD2, 6 bases. Germline-derived CDR1 and CDR2 are PRHDT and FYEKMQ (reference sequence). The germline V and J ends were trimmed by 3 bases and 7 bases, with 12 bases remaining between them. CDR3 length: 14 residues. The CDR3 DNA reads TGTGCCAGCAGCTTGCGGGATGGGGTCGGGGAGCTGTTTTTT. Its translation is CASSLRDGVGELFF. Full variable domain (rest looked up from reference TRBV13 and TRBJ2-2): AAGVIQSPRHLIKEKRETATLKCYPIPRHDTVYWYQQGPGQDPQFLISFYEKMQSDKGSIPDRFSAQQFSDYHSELNMSSLELGDSALYFCASSLRDGVGELFFGEGSRLTVL.

About this clone: Likely a read error: the CDR3 ends without its conserved phenylalanine or tryptophan. The chain combines TRBV5-4 with TRBJ1-1; D is ambiguous. Per germline, CDR1 SGHNT and CDR2 YYREEE (reference sequence). This CDR3 is 13 amino acids long. Here the CDR3 reads CASSLPGYTEAFS. The CDR3 region has the DNA TGTGCCAGCAGCTTACCGGGCTACACCGAAGCTTTCTCT.

The J gene is TRBJ1-4, the V gene TRBV5-1; no clear D. Germline V lookup: CDR1 SGHRS, CDR2 YFSETQ. The CDR3 loop spans 17 amino acids. V lost 0 bases, J lost 3 bases, and 15 bases lay in between. CDR3 protein: CASSLGWGDGANEKLFF. The CDR3 bases are TGCGCCAGCAGCTTGGGGTGGGGAGACGGGGCTAATGAAAAACTGTTTTTT.

The V and J genes are TRBV5-4 and TRBJ2-3; 13 bases align to TRBD2. Trimming removed 0 bases from V and 4 bases from J; junction bases left unmatched: 2. CDR1 and CDR2 from the germline V gene are SGHNT and YYREEE (reference sequence). This CDR3 is built from 16 residues. The CDR3 DNA reads as TGTGCCAGCAGCTTGGCCGGACTAGCGGGAGCAGATACGCAGTATTTT. This encodes CASSLAGLAGADTQYF. The full variable domain, with the rest looked up from reference TRBV5-4 and TRBJ2-3, is ETGVTQSPTHLIKTRGQQVTLRCSSQSGHNTVSWYQQALGQGPQFIFQYYREEENGRGNFPPRFSGLQFPNYSSELNVNALELDDSALYLCASSLAGLAGADTQYFGPGTRLTVL.

This chain joins TRBV2 and TRBJ1-5; D call uncertain. V was trimmed by 4 bases and J by 0 bases, leaving 10 bases between them. Germline lookup yields CDR1 SNHLY and CDR2 FYNNEI. The CDR3 is made up of 15 amino acids. CDR3 DNA: TGTGCCAGCAGTGGGAGGAGTGATAGCAATCAGCCCCAGCATTTT. Protein sequence: CASSGRSDSNQPQHF.

V is TRBV18 and J is TRBJ1-1; D gene ambiguous. Germline V gives CDR1 KGHSH, CDR2 LQKENI. V lost 3 bases to trimming and J lost 0 bases, with 14 bases between them. This CDR3 comprises 16 residues. The CDR3 sequence is CASSPRDGPLNTEAFF. The CDR3 DNA sequence: TGTGCCAGCTCACCGCGCGATGGACCGTTGAACACTGAAGCTTTCTTT.

The chain couples TRBV28 to TRBJ2-2, with D uncertain. Trimming left V 1 base short and J 3 bases short, with 9 bases between. The CDR3 runs to 15 residues. CDR1 and CDR2 (germline): MDHEN, SYDVKM. For the CDR3, the DNA is TGTGCCAGCAGTTTATCCCCAGGCTACACCGGGGAGCTGTTTTTT. Its translation is CASSLSPGYTGELFF. Looking up the rest from reference TRBV28 and TRBJ2-2 gives the full variable domain: DVKVTQSSRYLVKRTGEKVFLECVQDMDHENMFWYRQDPGLGLRLIYFSYDVKMKEKGDIPEGYSVSREKKERFSLILESASTNQTSMYLCASSLSPGYTGELFFGEGSRLTVL.

The chain uses TRBV4-3 and TRBJ2-1; 7 bases fit TRBD2. The CDR3 is made up of 15 amino acids. V shed 8 bases and J 9 bases; nucleotides not matched to a gene: 16. Germline-derived CDR1 and CDR2 are LGHNA and YSLEER. CDR3 in amino acids: CASRLIAGGLFEQFF. In nucleotides, the CDR3 is TGCGCCAGCCGACTGATAGCGGGTGGTCTTTTTGAGCAGTTCTTC.

The gene calls are TRBV7-9 and TRBJ1-4; 7 bases agree with TRBD1. The CDR3 covers 14 residues. With 2 bases clipped from V and 8 bases from J, the junction kept 5 bases outside the gene matches. The germline V gene has CDR1 SEHNR and CDR2 FQNEAQ (reference sequence). In nucleotides, the CDR3 is TGTGCCAGCAGCTTAAACAGGGGTGGCGAAAAACTGTTTTTT. Its protein is CASSLNRGGEKLFF.

The J gene is TRBJ1-2, the V gene TRBV18; D not certain. Germline V gives CDR1 KGHSH, CDR2 LQKENI. The V and J ends lost 3 bases and 4 bases respectively, with 12 bases between them. The CDR3 totals 14 residues. CDR3 in amino acids: CASSPSQALYGYTF. In DNA form, the CDR3 reads TGTGCCAGCTCACCCTCGCAGGCTCTCTATGGCTACACCTTC.

The chain carries TRBV2 and TRBJ1-4; D gene ambiguous. The CDR3 length is 14 residues. The germline CDR1 and CDR2 sequences are SNHLY and FYNNEI. Trimming stripped 6 bases from V and 4 bases from J, with 12 bases between. The CDR3 here is CASRDRTNNEKLFF. The DNA for the CDR3 is TGTGCCAGCAGAGACCGGACTAATAATGAAAAACTGTTTTTT.

V is TRBV29-1 and J is TRBJ2-1, with TRBD2 matching over 10 bases. This CDR3 region has 16 residues. Germline CDR1 SQVTM, CDR2 ANQGSEA. J lost 6 bases, V lost 1 base, and 9 bases had no gene match. Here the CDR3 reads CSVEGLAGEGTNEQFF. CDR3 sequence (DNA): TGCAGCGTTGAAGGGCTAGCGGGAGAGGGTACCAATGAGCAGTTCTTC.

The chain uses TRBV5-1 and TRBJ2-1; TRBD2 aligns across 7 bases. Germline values: CDR1 SGHRS, CDR2 YFSETQ. The CDR3 is 15 amino acids. J gave up 6 bases and V 1 base, and 7 bases lay outside the gene matches. As DNA, the CDR3 is TGCGCCAGCAGCTTGCGGGCGGGAGTAGGCAATGAGCAGTTCTTC. This sequence encodes CASSLRAGVGNEQFF.

This clone was seen once. With only one base between it and a far larger clone, this is likely a read error. The identical CDR3 is also encoded by other nucleotide sequences in the sample. The chain uses TRBV2 and TRBJ1-1; 7 bases match TRBD1. The CDR3 contains 15 residues. Germline values: CDR1 SNHLY, CDR2 FYNNEI. The CDR3 loop reads CASSEETGNPTEAFF. The CDR3 nucleotides read TGTGCCAGCAGTGAAGAGACAGGGAATCCCACTGAAGCCTTCTTT.

This clone was detected once. This chain uses TRBV30 with TRBJ1-5; D might be TRBD1 (5 bases). Germline CDR1 GTSNPN, CDR2 SVGIG (reference sequence). This CDR3 spans 15 amino acids. Trimming took 1 base from V and 5 from J, leaving 15 bases between them. In nucleotides, the CDR3 is TGTGCCTGGAGTGGGGGGGGAGCGGTTGATCAGCCCCAGCATTTT. This translates into CAWSGGGAVDQPQHF.

The count of this clone is one. V usage is TRBV7-9 and J usage is TRBJ2-7, with D perhaps TRBD2 (6 bases). The CDR3 covers 16 residues. Germline loops: CDR1 SEHNR, CDR2 FQNEAQ (reference sequence). V was pared by 1 base and J by 2 bases, with 15 bases between. The CDR3 reads CASSLGVLADTYEQYF. CDR3 nucleotide sequence: TGTGCCAGCAGCTTAGGGGTATTAGCGGATACCTACGAGCAGTACTTC.

The rearrangement links TRBV5-1 to TRBJ2-1; D unclear. The V end lost 2 bases, the J end lost 9 bases, and 12 bases lay between the germline ends. The CDR3 has 13 amino acids. Per germline, CDR1 SGHRS and CDR2 YFSETQ. As DNA, the CDR3 is TGCGCCAGCAGCTTTGACTCAGTTGGTGAGCAGTTCTTC. Its protein is CASSFDSVGEQFF.

CDR3 sequence reads: CATSIRQGGEAFF. CDR3 sequence (DNA): TGTGCCACCAGCATACGACAGGGGGGCGAAGCTTTCTTT. The chain joins TRBV15 to TRBJ1-1; 9 bases fit TRBD1. With V trimmed by 4 bases and J by 8 bases, 5 bases remained unmatched. CDR1 is LNHNV, CDR2 YYDKDF, per germline (reference sequence). The CDR3 length is 13 residues.

The genes are TRBV6-1 and TRBJ2-1, with 7 bases fitting TRBD1. In germline, CDR1 is MNHNS, CDR2 SASEGT. The CDR3 covers 14 residues. V shed 6 bases, J shed 6 bases, and the junction held 8 bases outside the gene matches. The CDR3, as DNA: TGTGCCAGCAGGAAACCAGGGGGTGGCAATGAGCAGTTCTTC. Translated, it gives CASRKPGGGNEQFF.

V is TRBV7-8 and J is TRBJ2-1; 9 bases map to TRBD2. Looked up from germline, CDR1 is SGHVS and CDR2 is FQNEAQ. With V trimmed by 3 bases and J by 9 bases, 15 bases remained unmatched. The CDR3 is 17 amino acids. The CDR3 DNA is TGTGCCAGCAGCTTGGATTTAGGCGGGAGGGCCGGGGGTGAGCAGTTCTTC. Its translation is CASSLDLGGRAGGEQFF.

The chain recombines TRBV5-4 with TRBJ2-7; D might be TRBD2 (5 bases). CDR1 is SGHNT, CDR2 YYREEE, per germline (reference sequence). V was trimmed by 3 bases and J by 2 bases, leaving 12 bases between them. This CDR3 spans 14 amino acids. Written as DNA, the CDR3 is TGTGCCAGCAGCTCAGGACTGGTTCCCTACGAGCAGTACTTC. Its protein is CASSSGLVPYEQYF.

CDR3 sequence reads: CASSLTTDPGTEAFF. DNA of the CDR3: TGTGCCAGCAGCTTAACCACAGACCCAGGCACTGAAGCTTTCTTT. The chain couples TRBV7-2 to TRBJ1-1; D call uncertain. CDR1 and CDR2 from the germline V gene are SGHTA and FQGNSA. The CDR3 has 15 amino acids. Trimming pared 2 bases from V and 4 bases from J, leaving 14 bases between.

J is TRBJ2-3 and V is TRBV5-4; no reliable D call. CDR3 length: 12 amino acids. The ends were cut back, 4 bases at V and 7 bases at J, with 10 bases in the middle. Germline V CDR1 and CDR2: SGHNT, YYREEE (reference sequence). Here the CDR3 reads CASSTSPNTQYF. CDR3 bases: TGTGCCAGCAGCACGAGTCCAAATACGCAGTATTTT.

The rearrangement uses TRBV6-1 and TRBJ2-7, with 13 bases fitting TRBD2. The CDR3 covers 16 residues. Germline CDR1 is MNHNS and CDR2 is SASEGT. V was clipped by 5 bases and J by 3 bases; unmatched bases: 7. Written as DNA, the CDR3 is TGTGCCAGCAGTCAAGGACTAGCGGGAGCTTTCTACGAGCAGTACTTC. It yields the protein CASSQGLAGAFYEQYF.